The T cell receptor (beta chain) under discussion was sequenced for a study of T cell repertoires in cytomegalovirus infection. Study at large: Indications of both CMV infection and matching HLA type were provided by public TCR beta signatures.

Whole-study findings and limits: Clonotypes of TCR beta that were HLA-C-restricted and CMV-specific dominated the ex vivo response. Totalled public TCR beta family frequency picked out people who carried CMV plus the relevant HLA.

This clonotype has ten or more counts. Its antigen remains unknown. TCRdb independently ran MiXCR on the reads; one entry per CDR3 protein. The sample yields approximately 490,000 distinct CDR3 sequences, around 11% seen once. Germline values: CDR1 SGHTA, CDR2 FQGNSA. The CDR3 totals 13 residues. V lost 5 bases and J 4 bases, leaving 9 bases between the germline ends. Sequencing input: PBMCs. V gene TRBV7-2 combines with J gene TRBJ1-3; possible D gene TRBD1, 5 bases. This clonotype was sampled from a human donor in good health (CMV status not recorded). Some clones in this sample may be carry-over from other donors' samples. CDR3 residues: CASSPGLGNTIYF. The CDR3 DNA follows: TGTGCCAGCAGCCCAGGGTTAGGAAACACCATATATTTT.